The following is a T cell receptor (beta chain) sequence with its context. This specimen comes from a study of OX40 agonist ivuxolimab in advanced cancers. Study-wide context: Partial responses occurred in three patients (one hepatocellular carcinoma, two cutaneous melanoma).

Patients were excluded for autoimmune disease history or systemic immunosuppression. Sequencing was performed with immunoSEQ multiplex PCR; in TCRdb, only in-frame clones are kept and a portion is missing. The table has 65,000 to 80,000 clones, 70% to 90% seen once; the top ten hold around 0.38%. CDR3 size: 19 residues. The V gene's germline CDR1 is KGHSH and CDR2 LQKENI. J was trimmed by 5 bases and V by 3 bases; bases with no gene match: 14. Sequenced here: CD4+ or CD8+ T cells sorted from blood, sampled in a trial of the OX40 agonist ivuxolimab. The chain is built from TRBV18 and TRBJ2-5; TRBD2 aligns across 14 bases. This TCR was recovered from an adult with an advanced solid tumor such as melanoma, head and neck, liver or kidney cancer. The CDR3, as DNA: TGTGCCAGCTCACCCATTGCGGGACTAGCGGGAGAAGGCGGCGAGACCCAGTACTTC. Translating gives CASSPIAGLAGEGGETQYF.